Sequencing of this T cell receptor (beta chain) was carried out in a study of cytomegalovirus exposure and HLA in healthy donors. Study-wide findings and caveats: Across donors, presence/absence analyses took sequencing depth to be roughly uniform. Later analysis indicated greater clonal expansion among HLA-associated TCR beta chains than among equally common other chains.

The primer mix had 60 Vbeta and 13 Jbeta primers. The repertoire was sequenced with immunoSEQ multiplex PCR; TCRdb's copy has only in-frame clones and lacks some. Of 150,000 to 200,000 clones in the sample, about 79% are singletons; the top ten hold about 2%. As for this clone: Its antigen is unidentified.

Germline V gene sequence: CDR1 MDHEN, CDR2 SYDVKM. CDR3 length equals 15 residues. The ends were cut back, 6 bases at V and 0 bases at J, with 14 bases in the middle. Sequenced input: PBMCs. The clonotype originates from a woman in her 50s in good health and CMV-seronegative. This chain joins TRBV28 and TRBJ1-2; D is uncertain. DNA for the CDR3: TGTGCCAGCAGGAACCCTTCAGCGCCTAACTATGGCTACACCTTC. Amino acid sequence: CASRNPSAPNYGYTF.